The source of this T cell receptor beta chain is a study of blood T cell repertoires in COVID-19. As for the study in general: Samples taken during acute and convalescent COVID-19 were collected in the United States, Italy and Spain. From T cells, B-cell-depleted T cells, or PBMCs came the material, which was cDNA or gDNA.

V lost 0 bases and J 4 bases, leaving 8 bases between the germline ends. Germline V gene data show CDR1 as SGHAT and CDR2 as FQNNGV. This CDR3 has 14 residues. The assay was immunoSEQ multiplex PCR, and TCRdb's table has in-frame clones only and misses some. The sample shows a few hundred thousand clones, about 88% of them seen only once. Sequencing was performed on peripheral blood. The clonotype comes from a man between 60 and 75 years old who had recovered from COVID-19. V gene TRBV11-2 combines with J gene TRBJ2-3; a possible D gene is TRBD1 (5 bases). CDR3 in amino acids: CASSLDQGPDTQYF. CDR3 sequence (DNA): TGTGCCAGCAGCTTAGACCAGGGCCCAGATACGCAGTATTTT.